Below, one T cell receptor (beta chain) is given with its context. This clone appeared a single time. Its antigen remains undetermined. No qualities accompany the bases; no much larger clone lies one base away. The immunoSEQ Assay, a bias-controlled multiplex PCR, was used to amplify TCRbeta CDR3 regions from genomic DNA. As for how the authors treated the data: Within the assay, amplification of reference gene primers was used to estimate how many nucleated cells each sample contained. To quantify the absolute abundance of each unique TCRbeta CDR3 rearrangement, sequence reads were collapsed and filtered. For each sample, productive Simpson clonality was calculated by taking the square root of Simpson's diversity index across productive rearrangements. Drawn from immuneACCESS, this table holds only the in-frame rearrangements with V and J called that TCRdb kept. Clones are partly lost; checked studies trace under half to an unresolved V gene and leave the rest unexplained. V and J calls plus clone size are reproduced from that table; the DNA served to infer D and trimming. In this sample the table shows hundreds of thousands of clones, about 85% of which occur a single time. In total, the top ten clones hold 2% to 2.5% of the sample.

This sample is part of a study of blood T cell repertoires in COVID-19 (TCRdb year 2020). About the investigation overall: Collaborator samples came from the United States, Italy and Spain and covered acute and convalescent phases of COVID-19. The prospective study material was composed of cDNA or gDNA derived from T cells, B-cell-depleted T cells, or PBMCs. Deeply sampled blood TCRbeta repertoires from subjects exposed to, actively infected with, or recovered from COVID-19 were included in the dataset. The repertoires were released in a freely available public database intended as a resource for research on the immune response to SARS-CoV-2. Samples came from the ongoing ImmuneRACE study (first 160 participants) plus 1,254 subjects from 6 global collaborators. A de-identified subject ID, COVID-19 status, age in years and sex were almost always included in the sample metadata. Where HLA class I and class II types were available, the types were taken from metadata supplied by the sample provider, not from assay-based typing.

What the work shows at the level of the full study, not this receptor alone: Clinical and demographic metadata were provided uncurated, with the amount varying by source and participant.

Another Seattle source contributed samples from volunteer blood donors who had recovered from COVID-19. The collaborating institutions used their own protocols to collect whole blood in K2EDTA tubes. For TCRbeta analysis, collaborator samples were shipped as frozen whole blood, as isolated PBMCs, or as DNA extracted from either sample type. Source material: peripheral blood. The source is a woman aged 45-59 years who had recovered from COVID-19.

The CDR3 has the sequence CASSPWRRVWDTGELFF. The DNA sequence follows: TGTGCCAGCAGCCCATGGAGAAGAGTTTGGGACACCGGGGAGCTGTTTTTT. Recombination connected TRBV3-1 (or the pseudogene TRBV3-2) to TRBJ2-2; there is no confident call for the D gene. Including the terminal cysteine and phenylalanine, the CDR3 comprises 17 residues. Of all the DNA, just the CDR3 is kept, 51 bases in frame from base 1. V is pared back by 4 bases and J by 3 bases, with 18 bases lying between the germline termini. The germline V gene (reference sequence) yields LGHDT for CDR1 and YNNKEL for CDR2.